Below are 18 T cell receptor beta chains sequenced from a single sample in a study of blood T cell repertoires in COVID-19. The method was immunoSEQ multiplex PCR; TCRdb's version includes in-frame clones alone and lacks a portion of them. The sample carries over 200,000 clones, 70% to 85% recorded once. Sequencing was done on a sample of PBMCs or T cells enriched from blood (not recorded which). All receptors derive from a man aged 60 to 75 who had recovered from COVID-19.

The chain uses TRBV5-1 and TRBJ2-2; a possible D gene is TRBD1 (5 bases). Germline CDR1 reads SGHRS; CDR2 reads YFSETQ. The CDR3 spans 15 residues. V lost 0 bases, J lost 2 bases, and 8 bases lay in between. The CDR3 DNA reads TGCGCCAGCAGCTTGGGACAGTTAAACACCGGGGAGCTGTTTTTT. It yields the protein CASSLGQLNTGELFF.

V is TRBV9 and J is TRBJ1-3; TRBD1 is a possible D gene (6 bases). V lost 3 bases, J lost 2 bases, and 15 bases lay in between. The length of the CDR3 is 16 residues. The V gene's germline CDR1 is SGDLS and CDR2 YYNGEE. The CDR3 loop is CASSAASQGPGNTIYF. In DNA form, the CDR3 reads TGTGCCAGCAGCGCGGCCAGTCAGGGGCCTGGAAACACCATATATTTT.

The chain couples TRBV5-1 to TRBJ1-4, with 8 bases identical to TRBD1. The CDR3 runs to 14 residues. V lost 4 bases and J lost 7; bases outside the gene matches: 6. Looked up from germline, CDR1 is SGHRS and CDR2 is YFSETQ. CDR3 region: CASSPGTGSEKLFF. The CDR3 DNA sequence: TGCGCCAGCAGCCCTGGGACAGGTAGTGAAAAACTGTTTTTT.

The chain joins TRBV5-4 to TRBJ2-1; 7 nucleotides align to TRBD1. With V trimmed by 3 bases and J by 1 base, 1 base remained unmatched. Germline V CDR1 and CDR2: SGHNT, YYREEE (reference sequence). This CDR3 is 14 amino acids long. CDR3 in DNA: TGTGCCAGCAGCTGGGGACAGTCCTACAATGAGCAGTTCTTC. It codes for CASSWGQSYNEQFF.

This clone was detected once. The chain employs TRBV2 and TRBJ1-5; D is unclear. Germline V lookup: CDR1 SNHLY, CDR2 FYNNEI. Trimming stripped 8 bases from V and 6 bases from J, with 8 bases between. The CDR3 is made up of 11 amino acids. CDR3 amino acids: CASGVGQPQHF. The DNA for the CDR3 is TGTGCCAGCGGTGTCGGTCAGCCCCAGCATTTT.

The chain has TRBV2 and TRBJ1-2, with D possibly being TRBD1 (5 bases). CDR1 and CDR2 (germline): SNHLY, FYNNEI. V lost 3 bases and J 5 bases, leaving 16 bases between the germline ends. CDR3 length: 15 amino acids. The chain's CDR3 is CASSDSGREDYGYTF. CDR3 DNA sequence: TGTGCCAGCAGTGACAGCGGCAGGGAGGATTATGGCTACACCTTC.

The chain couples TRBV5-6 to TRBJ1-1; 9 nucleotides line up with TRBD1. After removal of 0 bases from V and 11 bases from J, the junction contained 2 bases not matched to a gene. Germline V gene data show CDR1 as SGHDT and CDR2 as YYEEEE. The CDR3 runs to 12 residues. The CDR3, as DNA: TGTGCCAGCAGCTTGGCGACAGGGGGGGCTTTCTTT. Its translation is CASSLATGGAFF.

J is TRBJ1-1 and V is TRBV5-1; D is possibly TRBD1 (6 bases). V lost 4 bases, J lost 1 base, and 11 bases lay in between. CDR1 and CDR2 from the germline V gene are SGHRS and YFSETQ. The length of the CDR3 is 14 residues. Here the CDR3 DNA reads TGCGCCAGCAGCCACGGGACACCGAACACTGAAGCTTTCTTT. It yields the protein CASSHGTPNTEAFF.

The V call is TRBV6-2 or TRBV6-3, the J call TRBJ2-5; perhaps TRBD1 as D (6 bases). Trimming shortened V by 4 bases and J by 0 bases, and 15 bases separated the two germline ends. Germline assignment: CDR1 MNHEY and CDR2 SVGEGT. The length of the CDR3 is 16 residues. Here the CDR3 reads CASSWDTRLYQETQYF. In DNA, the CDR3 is TGTGCCAGCAGTTGGGACACTCGCCTTTACCAAGAGACCCAGTACTTC.

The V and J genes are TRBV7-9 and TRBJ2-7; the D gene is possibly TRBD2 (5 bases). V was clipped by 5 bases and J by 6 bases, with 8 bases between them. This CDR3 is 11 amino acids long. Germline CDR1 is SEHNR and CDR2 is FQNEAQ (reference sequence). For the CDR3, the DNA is TGTGCCAGCAGCCTCGGACTCGAGCAGTACTTC. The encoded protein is CASSLGLEQYF.

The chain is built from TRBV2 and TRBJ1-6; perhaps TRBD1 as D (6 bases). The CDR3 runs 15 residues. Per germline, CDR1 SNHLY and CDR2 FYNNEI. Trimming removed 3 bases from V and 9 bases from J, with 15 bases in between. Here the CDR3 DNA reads TGTGCCAGCAGTGATGTTGCAGGGGTTCCTTCACCCCTCCACTTT. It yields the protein CASSDVAGVPSPLHF.

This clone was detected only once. CDR3 bases: TGTGCCAGCAGCCTGGAAGGGGAGCCCCAGCATTTT. The encoded protein is CASSLEGEPQHF. The chain joins TRBV7-8 to TRBJ1-5, with D possibly TRBD1 on 5 matching bases. Trimming cost V 5 bases and J 8 bases, with 10 bases left between them. The CDR3 has 12 amino acids. Germline-derived CDR1 and CDR2 are SGHVS and FQNEAQ.

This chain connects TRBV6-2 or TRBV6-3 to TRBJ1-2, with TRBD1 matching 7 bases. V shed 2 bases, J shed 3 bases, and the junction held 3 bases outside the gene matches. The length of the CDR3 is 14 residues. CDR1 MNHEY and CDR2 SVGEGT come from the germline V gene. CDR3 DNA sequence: TGTGCCAGCAGTTACCACGACAGGGACTATGGCTACACCTTC. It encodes CASSYHDRDYGYTF.

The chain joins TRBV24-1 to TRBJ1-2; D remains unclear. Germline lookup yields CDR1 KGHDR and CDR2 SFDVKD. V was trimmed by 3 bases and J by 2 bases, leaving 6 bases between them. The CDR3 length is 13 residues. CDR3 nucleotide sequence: TGTGCCACCAGTGATCCCCAGAACTATGGCTACACCTTC. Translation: CATSDPQNYGYTF.

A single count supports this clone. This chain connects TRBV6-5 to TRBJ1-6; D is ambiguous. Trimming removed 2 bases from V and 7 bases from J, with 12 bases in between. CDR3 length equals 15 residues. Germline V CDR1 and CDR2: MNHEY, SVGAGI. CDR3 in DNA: TGTGCCAGCAGTTACACCCGGGGAGGGAATTCACCCCTCCACTTT. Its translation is CASSYTRGGNSPLHF.

The CDR3: CASSQSTGDTEAFF. CDR3 in DNA: TGTGCCAGCAGCCAATCTACAGGGGACACTGAAGCTTTCTTT. The chain links TRBV7-8 to TRBJ1-1; TRBD1 matches 7 bases. The ends lost 5 bases at V and 3 bases at J; junction bases unmatched: 6. Germline CDR1 is SGHVS and CDR2 is FQNEAQ. The CDR3 contains 14 residues.

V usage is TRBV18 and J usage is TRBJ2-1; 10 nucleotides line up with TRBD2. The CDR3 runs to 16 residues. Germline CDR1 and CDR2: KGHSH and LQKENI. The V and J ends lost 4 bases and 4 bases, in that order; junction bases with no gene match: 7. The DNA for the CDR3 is TGTGCCAGCTCACAACTGACTAGCGGGTCGTACAATGAGCAGTTCTTC. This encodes CASSQLTSGSYNEQFF.

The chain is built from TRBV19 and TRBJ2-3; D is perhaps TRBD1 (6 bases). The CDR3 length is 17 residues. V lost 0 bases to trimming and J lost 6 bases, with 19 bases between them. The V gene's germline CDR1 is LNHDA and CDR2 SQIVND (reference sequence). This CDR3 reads CASSIEGLAVGADTQYF. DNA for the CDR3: TGTGCCAGTAGTATAGAAGGCCTTGCTGTGGGGGCGGATACGCAGTATTTT.